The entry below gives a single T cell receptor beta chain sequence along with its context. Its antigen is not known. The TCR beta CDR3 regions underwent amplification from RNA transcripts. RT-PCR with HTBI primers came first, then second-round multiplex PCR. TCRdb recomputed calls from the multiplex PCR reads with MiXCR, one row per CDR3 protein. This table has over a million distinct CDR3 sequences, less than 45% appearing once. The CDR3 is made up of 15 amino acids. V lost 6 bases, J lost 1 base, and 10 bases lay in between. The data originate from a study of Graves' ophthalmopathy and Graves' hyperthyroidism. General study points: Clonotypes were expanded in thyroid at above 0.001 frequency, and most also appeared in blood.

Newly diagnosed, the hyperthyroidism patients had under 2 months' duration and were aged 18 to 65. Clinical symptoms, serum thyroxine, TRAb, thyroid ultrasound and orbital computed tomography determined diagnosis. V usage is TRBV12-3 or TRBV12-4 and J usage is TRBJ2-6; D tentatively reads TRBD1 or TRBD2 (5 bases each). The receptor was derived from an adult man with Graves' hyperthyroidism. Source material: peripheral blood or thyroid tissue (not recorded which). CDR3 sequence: CASSSGASGANVLTF. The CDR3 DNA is TGTGCCAGCAGCTCCGGGGCATCTGGGGCCAACGTCCTGACTTTC.